A single sample gave rise to the 12 T cell receptor beta chains below, sequenced in a study of T-cell memory formation after mild COVID-19. From the 5' RACE reads, TCRdb called clonotypes with MiXCR, one entry per CDR3 protein. The table includes 50,000 or so distinct CDR3 sequences, 25% to 35% detected once. The sample was PBMCs or a T cell subset sorted from them (not recorded which). Receptor source: a man between 18 and 29 years old who had mild COVID-19 (a few samples of this study predate the infection). Cell type and time point are not known.

This clonotype has only a few counts. In DNA form, the CDR3 reads TGCGCCAGCAGTAGTGATATCTGGACAGCCGCGAACACCGGGGAGCTGTTTTTT. Residues: CASSSDIWTAANTGELFF. This sequence joins TRBV10-1 and TRBJ2-2; D might be TRBD1 (6 bases). The germline CDR1 and CDR2 sequences are WNHNN and SYGVQD (reference sequence). The CDR3 is 18 amino acids. V shed 5 bases and J shed 0 bases, with 19 bases lying between them.

This clonotype was counted between two and nine times. V usage is TRBV12-3 or TRBV12-4 and J usage is TRBJ1-2; TRBD1 is a possible D gene (6 bases). The CDR3 has 12 amino acids. Trimming stripped 6 bases from V and 8 bases from J, with 13 bases between. The CDR3 sequence is CASSEGGGGYTF. The CDR3 bases are TGTGCCAGCAGCGAGGGGGGTGGCGGCTACACCTTC.

The chain has TRBV7-8 and TRBJ2-7, with a possible D match to TRBD1 (6 bases). There are 15 residues in the CDR3. Trimming cost V 5 bases and J 0 bases, with 14 bases left between them. The germline V gene encodes CDR1 SGHVS and CDR2 FQNEAQ. The CDR3: CASSNLGHSSYEQYF. CDR3 coding DNA: TGTGCCAGCAGCAACCTGGGACACAGCTCCTACGAGCAGTACTTC.

The count of this clonotype is one. This rearrangement joins TRBV3-1 to TRBJ2-1; weak D call: TRBD2 (5 bases). The CDR3 loop spans 14 amino acids. Per the germline V gene, CDR1 is LGHDT and CDR2 is YNNKEL (reference sequence). V was shortened by 3 bases and J by 6 bases, with 12 bases between the two germline ends. Here the CDR3 DNA reads TGTGCCAGCAGCCATCCCGGGGTCGGCAATGAGCAGTTCTTC. Translation gives CASSHPGVGNEQFF.

This clonotype has just a few counts. The chain couples TRBV20-1 to TRBJ2-3, with a tentative D call TRBD2 (5 bases). This CDR3 contains 18 residues. Germline V gene data show CDR1 as DFQATT and CDR2 as SNEGSKA (reference sequence). The V gene lost 1 base and the J gene lost 2 bases, with 22 bases spanning the gap. The CDR3 sequence: CSARALLLRGRNTDTQYF. Written as DNA, the CDR3 is TGCAGTGCTAGAGCTCTACTTCTTCGAGGGCGCAACACAGATACGCAGTATTTT.

At least ten counts were recorded for this clonotype. The V call is TRBV19, the J call TRBJ1-1; unclear D gene. Germline V gives CDR1 LNHDA, CDR2 SQIVND (reference sequence). Trimming pared 4 bases from V and 9 bases from J, leaving 0 bases between. The CDR3 runs to 8 residues. CDR3 nucleotides: TGTGCCAGTAGTAAAGCTTTCTTT. Translation gives CASSKAFF. Filled out from reference TRBV19 and TRBJ1-1, the complete variable domain reads DGGITQSPKYLFRKEGQNVTLSCEQNLNHDAMYWYRQDPGQGLRLIYYSQIVNDFQKGDIAEGYSVSREKKESFPLTVTSAQKNPTAFYLCASSKAFFGQGTRLTVV.

This clonotype was observed a handful of times. J is TRBJ2-7 and V is TRBV10-3, with 7 bases aligning to TRBD2. The CDR3 totals 13 residues. Germline V gene data show CDR1 as ENHRY and CDR2 as SYGVKD. Unmatched junction bases numbered 3, after V lost 3 bases and J lost 4 bases. CDR3 nucleotides: TGTGCCATCAGTGAACTAGCGAGGTACGAGCAGTACTTC. Protein: CAISELARYEQYF.

Here the CDR3 DNA reads TGTGCCAGCAGCTTGATACAGGGACATGGCTACACCTTC. Amino acids: CASSLIQGHGYTF. The chain couples TRBV7-3 to TRBJ1-2; weak D call: TRBD1 (6 bases). The V end was cut by 3 bases, the J end by 6 bases, with 11 bases between. The CDR3 spans 13 residues. Germline loops: CDR1 SGHTA, CDR2 FQGTGA.

This clonotype has only a few counts. The chain recombines TRBV3-1 with TRBJ2-3; no definite D call. V shed 0 bases and J shed 6 bases, with 4 bases lying between them. The CDR3 sequence is 12 residues long. CDR1 is LGHDT and CDR2 is YNNKEL in the germline V gene (reference sequence). The CDR3 reads CASSQDWDTQYF. The CDR3 nucleotides read TGTGCCAGCAGCCAAGACTGGGATACGCAGTATTTT.

This rearrangement joins TRBV10-3 to TRBJ2-1; 10 bases agree with TRBD1. CDR3 length: 15 residues. Germline V CDR1 and CDR2: ENHRY, SYGVKD. Unmatched junction bases numbered 8, after V lost 2 bases and J lost 10 bases. CDR3 in DNA: TGTGCCATCAGTGAGCCGGGGGGACAGGGGTGGGAGCAGTTCTTC. Translating it yields CAISEPGGQGWEQFF.

This clonotype was recorded a few times. The rearrangement joins TRBV9 to TRBJ1-1; perhaps TRBD1 as D (6 bases). Trimming took off 4 bases at V and 5 bases at J, with 18 bases between the two ends. Germline V CDR1 and CDR2: SGDLS, YYNGEE. The CDR3 contains 15 residues. CDR3 loop: CASSPTRGALTEAFF. In DNA form, the CDR3 reads TGTGCCAGCAGCCCAACAAGGGGGGCCCTTACTGAAGCTTTCTTT. Drawing the rest from reference TRBV9 and TRBJ1-1, the complete variable domain is DSGVTQTPKHLITATGQRVTLRCSPRSGDLSVYWYQQSLDQGLQFLIQYYNGEERAKGNILERFSAQQFPDLHSELNLSSLELGDSALYFCASSPTRGALTEAFFGQGTRLTVV.

This clonotype was seen many times. The chain combines TRBV29-1 with TRBJ2-7, with D possibly matching TRBD1 (5 bases). The germline V and J ends were trimmed by 0 bases and 0 bases, with 12 bases remaining between them. CDR3 length: 15 residues. Germline-derived CDR1 and CDR2 are SQVTM and ANQGSEA. CDR3 loop: CSVEDQEGASYEQYF. The CDR3 DNA reads TGCAGCGTTGAAGATCAGGAAGGGGCCTCCTACGAGCAGTACTTC.